This T cell receptor beta chain originates from a study of blood T cell repertoires in COVID-19 (dated by TCRdb to about 2020). Notes on the research overall: Samples from collaborators originated in the United States, Italy and Spain and spanned both the acute and convalescent phases of COVID-19. A de-identified subject ID, COVID-19 status, age in years and sex were almost always included in the sample metadata. The dataset comprised deeply sampled blood TCRbeta repertoires from subjects exposed to, actively infected with, or recovered from COVID-19. Samples came from the ongoing ImmuneRACE study (first 160 participants) plus 1,254 subjects from 6 global collaborators. Where available, HLA class I and class II types were taken from metadata supplied by the sample provider and were not determined by assay-based typing. The prospective study material was composed of cDNA or gDNA derived from T cells, B-cell-depleted T cells, or PBMCs. The repertoires were made available in a free public database intended to serve as a resource for research on the immune response to SARS-CoV-2. Study-wide findings and limitations: The quantity of clinical and demographic metadata differed by source and by participant and was supplied without curation.

TCRbeta CDR3 regions were amplified from genomic DNA by means of the immunoSEQ Assay, a bias-controlled multiplex PCR. Per the original workflow: Nucleated cell counts per sample were estimated from amplification of reference gene primers within the assay. Sequence reads were collapsed and filtered to measure the absolute abundance of every unique TCRbeta CDR3 rearrangement. For each sample, productive Simpson clonality was calculated as the square root of Simpson's diversity index over productive rearrangements. As stored in TCRdb, this immuneACCESS dataset retains in-frame rearrangements with V and J assigned. A fraction of the clones does not appear; measured against another copy, unresolved V genes explain less than half of the discrepancy, and the remainder lacks a known reason. From that table come the V and J calls and clone size; the DNA was used to work out D and trimming. The sample table contains about 210,000 clones; only one count was recorded for about 88% of them. The ten most abundant clones make up 3.5% to 5.5% of the sample.

About this clone: The specificity of this receptor is unknown. Base qualities are missing; no much larger clone stands one base away.

V and J are trimmed by 4 bases and 3 bases, and the gene matches miss 11 bases of the junction. The germline V gene (reference sequence) supplies CDR1 SEHNR and CDR2 FQNEAQ. Taken from cysteine to phenylalanine, the CDR3 has 17 residues. Only the CDR3 portion is preserved as DNA: 51 bases, with reading frame beginning at the first base. Participants in the prospective study were aged roughly 18 to 100 years, lived in under 30 United States geographic areas, and enrolled through a virtual design. In the prospective study, participants were assigned to cohorts based on the clinical history participants reported in a screening survey and a study questionnaire. Exposed participants were defined as having been in contact with someone with a PCR-confirmed or clinician-diagnosed COVID-19 case within 2 weeks of study entry. Mobile phlebotomists in the prospective study collected whole blood, serum and a nasopharyngeal or oropharyngeal swab from every participant. Additional blood draws and questionnaires over an approximately two-month period could optionally be provided by prospective study participants. Blood samples from the prospective study were shipped frozen or at room temperature prior to DNA extraction.

The sequencing sample was made of PBMCs or T cells enriched from blood (not recorded which). Recombination linked TRBV7-9 to TRBJ2-2, with 7 bases in between that match TRBD2. The source of this sequence is a woman aged 25 to 39 who had been exposed to COVID-19. The sequence in DNA is TGTGCCAGCAGCTCAGCTGATGGTAGCGGGTACACCGGGGAGCTGTTTTTT. This yields the protein CASSSADGSGYTGELFF. The CDR3, completed at both ends by the reference TRBV7-9 and TRBJ2-2 genes, gives the full variable domain DTGVSQNPRHKITKRGQNVTFRCDPISEHNRLYWYRQTLGQGPEFLTYFQNEAQLEKSRLLSDRFSAERPKGSFSTLEIQRTEQGDSAMYLCASSSADGSGYTGELFFGEGSRLTVL.